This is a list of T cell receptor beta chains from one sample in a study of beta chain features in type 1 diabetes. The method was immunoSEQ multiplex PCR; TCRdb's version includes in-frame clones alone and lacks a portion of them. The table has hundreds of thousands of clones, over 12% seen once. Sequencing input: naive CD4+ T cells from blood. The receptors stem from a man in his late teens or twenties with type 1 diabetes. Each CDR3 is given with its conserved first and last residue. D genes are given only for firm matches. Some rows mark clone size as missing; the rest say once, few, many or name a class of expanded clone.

cdr3_aa: CASSLGPDWNSPLHF
cdr3_nt: TGCGCCAGCAGCTTGGGCCCCGACTGGAATTCACCCCTCCACTTT
clone_size: few
j_call: TRBJ1-6
v_call: TRBV5-1
d_call: .

cdr3_aa: CASSVGGTTQETQYF
cdr3_nt: TGTGCCAGCAGCGTAGGGGGGACTACTCAAGAGACCCAGTACTTC
clone_size: few
j_call: TRBJ2-5
v_call: TRBV9
d_call: TRBD2

cdr3_aa: CASSLGQGAKETQYF
cdr3_nt: TGCGCCAGCAGCTTAGGACAGGGTGCAAAGGAGACCCAGTACTTC
clone_size: few
j_call: TRBJ2-5
v_call: TRBV5-1
d_call: TRBD1

cdr3_aa: CAISRDTSNQPQHF
cdr3_nt: TGTGCCATCAGCCGGGACACTAGCAATCAGCCCCAGCATTTT
clone_size: .
j_call: TRBJ1-5
v_call: TRBV10-3
d_call: .

cdr3_aa: CSVLGTAQETQYF
cdr3_nt: TGCAGCGTTTTAGGGACAGCACAAGAGACCCAGTACTTC
clone_size: .
j_call: TRBJ2-5
v_call: TRBV29-1
d_call: TRBD1

cdr3_aa: CASSPNGRSSTDTQYF
cdr3_nt: TGTGCCAGCAGCCCGAATGGCAGGTCTAGCACAGATACGCAGTATTTT
clone_size: few
j_call: TRBJ2-3
v_call: TRBV7-6
d_call: .

cdr3_aa: CASSDTRAISTDTQYF
cdr3_nt: TGTGCCAGCAGTGACACCAGGGCTATTAGCACAGATACGCAGTATTTT
clone_size: few
j_call: TRBJ2-3
v_call: TRBV6-4
d_call: .

cdr3_aa: CASSSGQGVSEAFF
cdr3_nt: TGTGCCAGCAGCTCCGGACAGGGGGTATCTGAAGCTTTCTTT
clone_size: .
j_call: TRBJ1-1
v_call: TRBV7-9
d_call: TRBD1

cdr3_aa: CASTRGTSGTYEQYF
cdr3_nt: TGTGCCAGCACCAGGGGGACTAGCGGTACTTACGAGCAGTACTTC
clone_size: few
j_call: TRBJ2-7
v_call: TRBV6-5
d_call: TRBD2

cdr3_aa: CASRSGQRTDTQYF
cdr3_nt: TGTGCCAGCAGGAGCGGACAGCGCACAGATACGCAGTATTTT
clone_size: .
j_call: TRBJ2-3
v_call: TRBV28
d_call: .

cdr3_aa: CSGGGRNGYTF
cdr3_nt: TGCAGTGGGGGAGGGAGGAATGGCTACACCTTC
clone_size: few
j_call: TRBJ1-2
v_call: TRBV20-1
d_call: .

cdr3_aa: CASSLPGVIQYF
cdr3_nt: TGTGCCAGTAGTCTCCCGGGGGTAATTCAGTACTTC
clone_size: .
j_call: TRBJ2-4
v_call: TRBV19
d_call: .

cdr3_aa: CASSYGQGARNEQFF
cdr3_nt: TGTGCCAGCAGTTACGGGCAGGGGGCGAGGAATGAGCAGTTCTTC
clone_size: .
j_call: TRBJ2-1
v_call: TRBV6-6
d_call: TRBD1

cdr3_aa: CSVGVGGVGIGQFF
cdr3_nt: TGCAGCGTTGGGGTGGGAGGGGTGGGCATTGGGCAGTTCTTC
clone_size: .
j_call: TRBJ2-1
v_call: TRBV29-1
d_call: TRBD2

cdr3_aa: CASSRPGQAYEQYF
cdr3_nt: TGTGCCAGCAGCCGTCCTGGACAGGCCTACGAGCAGTACTTC
clone_size: .
j_call: TRBJ2-7
v_call: TRBV7-2
d_call: TRBD1

cdr3_aa: CASSLTGLEGNEQFF
cdr3_nt: TGCGCCAGCAGTCTAACGGGACTAGAGGGCAATGAGCAGTTCTTC
clone_size: few
j_call: TRBJ2-1
v_call: TRBV5-1
d_call: TRBD2

cdr3_aa: CASSLTGLVVPDTQYF
cdr3_nt: TGTGCCAGCAGCCTCACGGGACTAGTTGTTCCAGATACGCAGTATTTT
clone_size: .
j_call: TRBJ2-3
v_call: TRBV9
d_call: TRBD2